A single sample is the source of the 27 T cell receptor beta chains below, sequenced in a study of T cell clonality in common variable immunodeficiency. The assay was immunoSEQ multiplex PCR, and TCRdb's table has in-frame clones only and misses some. The data show around 81,000 clones, with none appearing a single time. Sequenced input: peripheral blood mononuclear cells. These receptors were taken from a person aged 18 to 70 in good health.

This clone is categorized as medium-sized (0.01 to 0.1%). The CDR3 end falls 3 residues outside the read, so it is completed with the germline J gene. The chain carries TRBV6-2 or TRBV6-3 and TRBJ2-4, with 7 bases aligning to TRBD2. Trimming cost V 3 bases and J 6 bases; bases outside gene matches: 8. Germline CDR1 and CDR2: MNHEY and SVGEGT. This CDR3 comprises 15 residues. The CDR3 region is CASSYDGGGPNIQYF. The sequenced part of the CDR3 DNA is TGTGCCAGCAGTTATGACGGGGGAGGGCCAAACATT.

This clone was observed at least ten times. The CDR3 extends 3 residues past the end of the read, so its final part is completed from the germline J gene. The J gene is TRBJ2-7, the V gene TRBV7-3, with 7 bases fitting TRBD1. Unmatched junction bases numbered 13, after V lost 0 bases and J lost 5 bases. Germline CDR1 reads SGHTA; CDR2 reads FQGTGA. The CDR3 extends over 17 amino acids. CDR3 DNA, as far as it was read: TGTGCCAGCAGCTTAACCCCAGTGAGGGGGCGGTTGGACGAG. Translating it yields CASSLTPVRGRLDE. The entire CDR3 protein reads CASSLTPVRGRLDEQYF.

This clone was recorded many times. The CDR3 end is not reached by the read, which stops 3 residues before it; the germline J gene fills it in. The genes are TRBV10-3 and TRBJ1-1; TRBD1 aligns across 11 bases. Germline V lookup: CDR1 ENHRY, CDR2 SYGVKD. The CDR3 is made up of 12 amino acids. The CDR3 is CAISWDRGLAFF. CDR3 bases read: TGTGCCATCAGTTGGGACAGGGGGTTG.

At least ten counts were recorded for this clone. The read terminates 3 residues before the CDR3 end, so the remaining end is supplied by the germline J gene. The chain recombines TRBV19 with TRBJ2-3; D is undetermined. V lost 3 bases and J lost 4, with 5 bases in between. Germline assignment: CDR1 LNHDA and CDR2 SQIVND (reference sequence). The CDR3 length is 12 residues. The CDR3 region is CASSITADTQYF. CDR3 DNA, as far as it was read: TGTGCCAGTAGTATTACGGCAGATACG.

Ten or more counts support this clone. The read finishes 3 residues shy of the CDR3 end, and the germline J gene is used to complete it. V and J are TRBV30 and TRBJ1-1, with D tentatively TRBD1 (5 bases). This CDR3 contains 14 residues. Trimming left V 8 bases short and J 0 bases short, with 16 bases between. Germline loops: CDR1 GTSNPN, CDR2 SVGIG (reference sequence). The CDR3: CAVSSGVMNTEAFF. The covered CDR3 bases are TGTGCCGTATCTTCGGGGGTTATGAACACTGAA.

This clone appeared many times. The sequenced fragment ends 3 residues before the CDR3 boundary, so the rest is inferred from the germline J gene. This chain joins TRBV12-3 or TRBV12-4 and TRBJ1-5, with D maybe TRBD1 (6 bases). The CDR3 contains 13 residues. The CDR3 sequence: CASSLPQGYPQHF. CDR3 DNA (partial): TGTGCCAGCAGTTTACCACAGGGCTATCCC.

This clone occurred many times. The missing CDR3 end, 3 residues past where the read stops, is filled in from the germline J gene. This sequence joins TRBV20-1 and TRBJ2-7; no clear D gene. The CDR3 is 13 residues long. The V end lost 0 bases, the J end lost 0 bases, and 6 bases lay between the germline ends. Germline V gives CDR1 DFQATT, CDR2 SNEGSKA (reference sequence). Incomplete CDR3 DNA: TGCAGTGCTAGAGATGAGGCCTCCTACGAG. Protein product: CSARDEASYE. The full CDR3 protein is CSARDEASYEQYF.

This clone showed up many times. The sequenced fragment ends 3 residues before the CDR3 boundary, so the rest is inferred from the germline J gene. This chain joins TRBV5-1 and TRBJ1-1; TRBD1 aligns across 7 bases. V lost 2 bases and J lost 5; bases outside the gene matches: 6. The germline V gene encodes CDR1 SGHRS and CDR2 YFSETQ. The CDR3 sequence is 14 residues long. CDR3 protein: CASSLPGQFTEAFF. The sequenced CDR3 bases are TGCGCCAGCAGCTTACCGGGACAGTTTACTGAA.

This clone was observed at least ten times. Read sequence stops 3 residues before the CDR3 end, and the germline J gene provides the missing end. This chain connects TRBV5-6 to TRBJ1-2, with 7 positions matching TRBD1. The trim removed 0 bases at V and 0 bases at J, leaving 2 bases unmatched. The CDR3 totals 15 residues. Per the germline V gene, CDR1 is SGHDT and CDR2 is YYEEEE. Incomplete CDR3 DNA: TGTGCCAGCAGCTTGGAGGGGGCCCCTAACTATGGC. This codes for CASSLEGAPNYG. The CDR3 reads in full as CASSLEGAPNYGYTF.

This clone was picked up many times. The read ends 3 residues early relative to the CDR3; the germline J gene fills the gap. The chain links TRBV12-3 or TRBV12-4 to TRBJ2-3; D might be TRBD1 (5 bases). The V and J ends lost 6 bases and 2 bases respectively, with 24 bases between them. This CDR3 region has 18 residues. Incomplete CDR3 DNA: TGTGCCAGCAGCCCGCAAGGTGGGGCGGTTTCCGACACAGATACG. This codes for CASSPQGGAVSDTDT. The complete CDR3 sequence is CASSPQGGAVSDTDTQYF.

This clone occurred many times. Coverage ceases 3 residues before the CDR3 finishes, and the germline J gene fills in the end. The J gene is TRBJ2-1, the V gene TRBV13, with TRBD1 matching 8 bases. After removal of 3 bases from V and 5 bases from J, the junction contained 6 bases not matched to a gene. The CDR3 has 15 residues. CDR1 PRHDT and CDR2 FYEKMQ come from the germline V gene (reference sequence). The covered CDR3 bases are TGTGCCAGCAGCTTTCCAGGACAGGGACACAATGAG. This gives the protein CASSFPGQGHNE. In full, the CDR3 is CASSFPGQGHNEQFF.

This clone was seen many times. Read data end 3 residues before the CDR3 end; the end is taken from the germline J gene. J is TRBJ1-1 and V is TRBV20-1; TRBD1 aligns across 9 bases. Germline lookup yields CDR1 DFQATT and CDR2 SNEGSKA (reference sequence). The CDR3 extends over 13 amino acids. J lost 4 bases, V lost 4 bases, and 4 bases had no gene match. CDR3 loop: CSATRDRVTEAFF. The DNA read from the CDR3 is TGCAGTGCTACCCGGGACAGGGTCACTGAA.

This clone was detected ten times or more. The read stops 3 residues short of the end of the CDR3; the missing end is completed from the germline J gene. The rearrangement uses TRBV6-2 or TRBV6-3 and TRBJ1-5; possible D gene TRBD1, 5 bases. V was clipped by 6 bases and J by 1 base, with 19 bases between them. In germline, CDR1 is MNHEY, CDR2 SVGEGT. The CDR3 contains 17 residues. The sequenced part of the CDR3 DNA is TGTGCCAGCAGCCACGGGTCGGGGGTAAGGAGCAATCAGCCC. Translated: CASSHGSGVRSNQP. The entire CDR3 protein reads CASSHGSGVRSNQPQHF.

This clone has ten or more counts. The CDR3 extends 3 residues past the end of the read, so its final part is completed from the germline J gene. V and J are TRBV20-1 and TRBJ2-7; 8 bases match TRBD2. Losses at the gene ends were 5 bases for V and 5 bases for J; bases not matched to a gene: 14. There are 15 residues in the CDR3. Germline CDR1 is DFQATT and CDR2 is SNEGSKA (reference sequence). The CDR3 is CSALVSRGGLDEQYF. The CDR3 DNA, read in part, is TGCAGTGCTCTTGTTTCTCGGGGGGGCCTCGACGAG.

This clone was recorded at least ten times. The CDR3 end lies 3 residues beyond the end of the read and is filled in from the germline J gene. The chain joins TRBV10-3 to TRBJ2-1, with TRBD2 identical over 8 bases. Germline values: CDR1 ENHRY, CDR2 SYGVKD. Trimming cost V 10 bases and J 6 bases; bases outside gene matches: 8. The CDR3 loop spans 13 amino acids. CDR3 bases read: TGTGCCACCGACGGGGGGGCCAGCAATGAG. This gives the protein CATDGGASNE. The entire CDR3 protein is CATDGGASNEQFF.

This clone was observed at least ten times. Read coverage stops 3 residues before the CDR3 terminus; the germline J gene supplies the remainder. This chain connects TRBV6-4 to TRBJ2-1; 7 bases agree with TRBD1. Germline assignment: CDR1 MRHNA and CDR2 SNTAGT. The CDR3 extends over 13 amino acids. J lost 6 bases, V lost 3 bases, and 2 bases had no gene match. The CDR3 bases that were read are TGTGCCAGCAGTGAGGACAGGCTCAATGAG. This sequence encodes CASSEDRLNE. The full CDR3 protein reads CASSEDRLNEQFF.

This clone has ten or more counts. Coverage ceases 3 residues before the CDR3 finishes, and the germline J gene fills in the end. This chain joins TRBV7-3 and TRBJ2-2, with D unresolved. The CDR3 totals 13 residues. V lost 5 bases to trimming and J lost 6 bases, with 10 bases between them. Germline V gene lookup returns CDR1 SGHTA and CDR2 FQGTGA. Partial CDR3 DNA: TGTGCCAGCAGCGCACCCCGGTCCGGGGAG. Protein: CASSAPRSGE. The CDR3 in its entirety is CASSAPRSGELFF. The whole variable domain, remainder taken from reference TRBV7-3 and TRBJ2-2, is GAGVSQTPSNKVTEKGKYVELRCDPISGHTALYWYRQSLGQGPEFLIYFQGTGAADDSGLPNDRFFAVRPEGSVSTLKIQRTERGDSAVYLCASSAPRSGELFFGEGSRLTVL.

With respect to this clone: The DNA ends 3 residues before the CDR3 does, and the rest of the CDR3 is filled in from the germline J gene. This chain links TRBV10-2 with TRBJ1-1; 7 nucleotides match TRBD1. J was trimmed by 6 bases and V by 10 bases; bases with no gene match: 11. The CDR3 contains 13 residues. Germline assignment: CDR1 WSHSY and CDR2 SAAADI. CDR3 bases read: TGCGCCACCAGGGATACAGGGGATCCTGAA. Protein: CATRDTGDPE. The CDR3, in full, reads CATRDTGDPEAFF.

This clone was detected ten times or more. The read falls 3 residues short of the CDR3 end, and the missing part is taken from the germline J gene. The J gene is TRBJ2-2, the V gene TRBV19; the match to TRBD2 covers 9 bases. V lost 3 bases to trimming and J lost 6 bases; unmatched junction nucleotides: 5. The CDR3 length is 15 residues. Germline loops: CDR1 LNHDA, CDR2 SQIVND (reference sequence). CDR3 sequence: CASSIVQRGAGELFF. The DNA read from the CDR3 is TGTGCCAGTAGTATTGTGCAGCGGGGGGCCGGGGAG.

This clone has at least ten counts. CDR3 amino acids: CASSQGLAGLLNTGELFF. Incomplete CDR3 DNA: TGCGCCAGCAGCCAAGGACTAGCGGGCCTACTGAACACCGGGGAG. V gene TRBV4-1 combines with J gene TRBJ2-2; 10 bases map to TRBD2. From the germline J gene comes the end of the CDR3, since the read stops 3 residues before it. V shed 1 base and J 1 base; nucleotides not matched to a gene: 6. Germline V gene lookup returns CDR1 MGHRA and CDR2 YSYEKL. The length of the CDR3 is 18 residues.

Many counts were recorded for this clone. The CDR3 extends 3 residues past the end of the read, so its final part is completed from the germline J gene. The chain joins TRBV6-2 or TRBV6-3 to TRBJ2-1; 10 bases line up with TRBD2. The CDR3 is made up of 14 amino acids. Germline V gives CDR1 MNHEY, CDR2 SVGEGT. V dropped 5 bases and J dropped 7; count of bases not matched to a gene: 5. The sequenced part of the CDR3 DNA is TGTGCCAGCAGTCCTAGCGGGAGATCGAATGAG. Residues: CASSPSGRSNE. The full CDR3 reads CASSPSGRSNEQFF.

Ten or more counts support this clone. The part of the CDR3 DNA that was read is TGTGCCAGCAGCCCCGACAGGGCAAACACCGGGGAG. Protein product: CASSPDRANTGE. The complete CDR3 reads CASSPDRANTGELFF. V is TRBV7-2 and J is TRBJ2-2; TRBD1 agrees at 7 bases. The observed sequence ends 3 residues before the CDR3 terminus, with the missing tail filled in from the germline J gene. J lost 2 bases, V lost 5 bases, and 5 bases had no gene match. The germline V gene has CDR1 SGHTA and CDR2 FQGNSA. The CDR3 loop spans 15 amino acids. Using reference TRBV7-2 and TRBJ2-2 for the parts outside the CDR3, the full variable domain is GAGVSQSPSNKVTEKGKDVELRCDPISGHTALYWYRQSLGQGLEFLIYFQGNSAPDKSGLPSDRFSAERTGGSVSTLTIQRTQQEDSAVYLCASSPDRANTGELFFGEGSRLTVL.

CDR3 DNA, as far as it was read: TGTGCCAGCAGCTACCGACAGAAGAACACTGAA. Translated, it gives CASSYRQKNTE. The CDR3 reads in full as CASSYRQKNTEAFF. The rearrangement joins TRBV11-2 to TRBJ1-1; D perhaps matches TRBD1 (5 bases). The missing CDR3 end, 3 residues past where the read stops, is filled in from the germline J gene. The germline V gene encodes CDR1 SGHAT and CDR2 FQNNGV. There are 14 residues in the CDR3. The V end was cut by 4 bases, the J end by 1 base, with 10 bases between.

This clone was picked up many times. Read data end 3 residues before the CDR3 end; the end is taken from the germline J gene. The V gene is TRBV20-1, the J gene TRBJ2-4; 13 bases align to TRBD2. The CDR3 covers 14 residues. Germline values: CDR1 DFQATT, CDR2 SNEGSKA (reference sequence). V shed 3 bases, J shed 8 bases, and the junction held 4 bases outside the gene matches. CDR3 in amino acids: CSARTSGRRDIQYF. The covered CDR3 bases are TGCAGTGCTAGGACTAGCGGGAGGCGGGACATT.

This clone appeared many times. The sequence runs out 3 residues before the end of the CDR3; the remainder is reconstructed from the germline J gene. This chain connects TRBV7-8 to TRBJ1-2; 8 nucleotides match TRBD1. There are 15 residues in the CDR3. CDR1 is SGHVS, CDR2 FQNEAQ, per germline. The covered CDR3 bases are TGTGCCAGCAGCTACATTCCAGGGGGCCCCTTGGGC. Its protein is CASSYIPGGPLG. The entire CDR3 protein is CASSYIPGGPLGYTF.

This clone was seen only a few times. The CDR3 is cut off 3 residues early in the read; its end comes from the germline J gene. The chain couples TRBV2 to TRBJ1-4, with 7 bases aligning to TRBD1. Germline loops: CDR1 SNHLY, CDR2 FYNNEI. This CDR3 has 12 residues. The covered CDR3 bases are TGTGCCAGTATGCTAGGACAGGAACGA. Protein product: CASMLGQER. The whole CDR3 region reads CASMLGQERLFF.

Ten or more counts support this clone. The sequenced fragment ends 3 residues before the CDR3 boundary, so the rest is inferred from the germline J gene. The genes are TRBV7-2 and TRBJ2-7, with TRBD2 as a possible D gene (7 bases). CDR1 SGHTA and CDR2 FQGNSA come from the germline V gene. Trimming cost V 7 bases and J 2 bases, with 12 bases left between them. The CDR3 runs 13 residues. The sequenced CDR3 bases are TGTGCCAGCACCGGGGGGCCCCCCTACGAG. Amino acids: CASTGGPPYE. The whole CDR3 sequence is CASTGGPPYEQYF.